These 27 T cell receptor beta chains were sequenced from one sample in a study of blood T cell repertoires in COVID-19. Clones were sequenced by immunoSEQ multiplex PCR, and TCRdb holds only the in-frame ones, with some missing. The sample includes just over 300,000 clones, under 90% seen only once; the top ten take over 1.5%. The sequencing input was peripheral blood. The receptors come from a woman between 25 and 40 years old with COVID-19, enrolled during active disease.

The rearrangement links TRBV2 to TRBJ2-5, with a weak D call TRBD1 (5 bases). Trimming removed 7 bases from V and 2 bases from J, with 11 bases in between. Germline-derived CDR1 and CDR2 are SNHLY and FYNNEI. CDR3 length: 13 residues. The CDR3 loop is CASKATAQETQYF. The CDR3 DNA reads TGTGCCAGCAAGGCGACAGCTCAAGAGACCCAGTACTTC.

This CDR3 is CASSQRTGSNTQYF. The CDR3 nucleotides are TGTGCCAGCAGCCAGCGGACGGGATCAAATACGCAGTATTTT. The V call is TRBV3-1 (or the pseudogene TRBV3-2), the J call TRBJ2-3, with D perhaps matching TRBD2 (5 bases). Germline values: CDR1 LGHDT, CDR2 YNNKEL (reference sequence). The CDR3 is made up of 14 amino acids. The V end was cut by 3 bases, the J end by 7 bases, with 14 bases between.

This chain joins TRBV5-1 and TRBJ1-1, with D maybe TRBD1 (6 bases). The CDR3 spans 14 residues. Trimming took off 6 bases at V and 7 bases at J, with 19 bases between the two ends. In germline, CDR1 is SGHRS, CDR2 YFSETQ. CDR3 DNA sequence: TGCGCCAGCAACCCGACGGACAGTAGTATTGAAGCTTTCTTT. Amino acid sequence: CASNPTDSSIEAFF.

The chain carries TRBV5-5 and TRBJ1-2; 8 nucleotides match TRBD1. The CDR3 is made up of 14 amino acids. Trimming cost V 4 bases and J 2 bases; bases outside gene matches: 4. Germline lookup yields CDR1 SGHKS and CDR2 YYEKEE (reference sequence). CDR3 sequence (DNA): TGTGCCAGCAGCCCGGACAGGGAGAACTATGGCTACACCTTC. Amino acids: CASSPDRENYGYTF. The whole variable domain, remainder taken from reference TRBV5-5 and TRBJ1-2, is DAGVTQSPTHLIKTRGQQVTLRCSPISGHKSVSWYQQVLGQGPQFIFQYYEKEERGRGNFPDRFSARQFPNYSSELNVNALLLGDSALYLCASSPDRENYGYTFGSGTRLTVV.

The chain employs TRBV3-1 (or the pseudogene TRBV3-2) and TRBJ2-1, with D perhaps TRBD1 (6 bases). This CDR3 is 15 amino acids long. Trimming pared 0 bases from V and 4 bases from J, leaving 10 bases between. CDR1 LGHDT and CDR2 YNNKEL come from the germline V gene (reference sequence). In nucleotides, the CDR3 is TGTGCCAGCAGCCAAGACGGGACAATTTACAATGAGCAGTTCTTC. Protein sequence: CASSQDGTIYNEQFF.

The gene calls are TRBV7-8 and TRBJ1-5; possible D gene TRBD1, 5 bases. Looked up from germline, CDR1 is SGHVS and CDR2 is FQNEAQ. V lost 6 bases and J 0 bases, leaving 12 bases between the germline ends. CDR3 length: 15 amino acids. CDR3 protein: CASRQGVVSNQPQHF. The CDR3, as DNA: TGTGCCAGCAGACAAGGGGTTGTTAGCAATCAGCCCCAGCATTTT.

The chain uses TRBV7-9 and TRBJ2-7; 8 nucleotides align to TRBD1. Trimming at V came to 4 bases and at J to 3 bases, leaving 5 bases not matched to a gene. CDR3 length equals 14 residues. Per germline, CDR1 SEHNR and CDR2 FQNEAQ (reference sequence). This chain's CDR3 is CASSSGTGVYEQYF. CDR3 DNA: TGTGCCAGCAGCTCCGGGACAGGTGTCTACGAGCAGTACTTC.

The chain uses TRBV6-6 and TRBJ1-2; no definite D call. This CDR3 comprises 15 residues. Deletions cut 6 bases from V and 5 bases from J, with 19 bases between. Germline V gene sequence: CDR1 MNHNY, CDR2 SVGAGI (reference sequence). This CDR3 reads CASSQLVGQVYGYTF. The CDR3 DNA reads TGTGCCAGCAGCCAACTGGTTGGGCAGGTATATGGCTACACCTTC.

The chain has TRBV6-5 and TRBJ1-2; the match to TRBD1 covers 9 bases. Germline V lookup: CDR1 MNHEY, CDR2 SVGAGI. The CDR3 consists of 13 residues. V trimming: 6 bases; J trimming: 4 bases; junction bases outside the gene matches: 3. CDR3 coding DNA: TGTGCCAGCAGCCGGGACAGGGTCTATGGCTACACCTTC. It is translated as CASSRDRVYGYTF.

The chain links TRBV5-1 to TRBJ2-3; unclear D gene. Germline CDR1 SGHRS, CDR2 YFSETQ. Trimming took off 1 base at V and 0 bases at J, with 6 bases between the two ends. The CDR3 is 14 amino acids. This chain's CDR3 is CASSLIRSTDTQYF. CDR3 bases: TGCGCCAGCAGCTTGATCAGGAGCACAGATACGCAGTATTTT.

The chain recombines TRBV3-1 (or the pseudogene TRBV3-2) with TRBJ1-2; D gene unclear. Germline CDR1 LGHDT, CDR2 YNNKEL (reference sequence). V dropped 1 base and J dropped 4 bases, with 10 bases sitting between them. CDR3 size: 14 residues. CDR3 loop: CASSQGSQTYGYTF. The CDR3 bases are TGTGCCAGCAGCCAAGGCTCACAGACCTATGGCTACACCTTC.

V and J are TRBV15 and TRBJ2-4; D call uncertain. Germline V gene data show CDR1 as LNHNV and CDR2 as YYDKDF (reference sequence). Trimming left V 0 bases short and J 8 bases short, with 11 bases between. CDR3 length: 14 residues. The CDR3: CATSRDYGLDIQYF. DNA for the CDR3: TGTGCCACCAGCAGAGATTATGGGCTGGACATTCAGTACTTC.

The chain joins TRBV11-3 to TRBJ1-2, with D uncertain. Germline V gene sequence: CDR1 SGHNT, CDR2 YENEEA. The CDR3 consists of 13 residues. V was cut by 0 bases and J by 7 bases, with 9 bases left in between. CDR3 loop: CASSLDHRVGYTF. DNA for the CDR3: TGTGCCAGCAGCTTAGATCACAGAGTTGGCTACACCTTC.

The chain recombines TRBV6-5 with TRBJ2-3; weak D call: TRBD1 (6 bases). Trimming removed 1 base at V and 3 bases at J, with 8 bases between. CDR3 length: 14 amino acids. The V gene's germline CDR1 is MNHEY and CDR2 SVGAGI. CDR3 loop: CASSYYRDTDTQYF. CDR3 coding DNA: TGTGCCAGCAGTTACTACAGGGATACAGATACGCAGTATTTT.

This rearrangement joins TRBV28 to TRBJ1-2; tentative D call: TRBD1 (5 bases). Germline assignment: CDR1 MDHEN and CDR2 SYDVKM. The CDR3 is 13 residues long. V gave up 7 bases and J gave up 4 bases, with 13 bases separating them. The CDR3 coding sequence is TGTGCCAGCACCCCACCAGGGTTCTATGGCTACACCTTC. Residues: CASTPPGFYGYTF.

The rearrangement uses TRBV4-3 and TRBJ1-1, with no clear D. Germline V gene lookup returns CDR1 LGHNA and CDR2 YSLEER. This CDR3 comprises 14 residues. Trimming left V 2 bases short and J 1 base short, with 8 bases between. The CDR3 here is CASSQSRGNTEAFF. CDR3 in DNA: TGCGCCAGCAGCCAATCACGGGGGAACACTGAAGCTTTCTTT.

This sequence joins TRBV6-5 and TRBJ1-5; 8 bases are shared with TRBD1. This CDR3 is 15 amino acids long. Germline CDR1 is MNHEY and CDR2 is SVGAGI. J was trimmed by 2 bases and V by 6 bases; bases with no gene match: 6. CDR3 in DNA: TGTGCCAGCAGGGACAGGGTATCTGGCAATCAGCCCCAGCATTTT. It yields the protein CASRDRVSGNQPQHF.

Written as DNA, the CDR3 is TGTGCCAGCAGTTACCCGACAGGGGTTGGAAACACCATATATTTT. It codes for CASSYPTGVGNTIYF. This rearrangement joins TRBV6-5 to TRBJ1-3; TRBD1 matches at 8 bases. The germline V gene has CDR1 MNHEY and CDR2 SVGAGI. J lost 3 bases, V lost 2 bases, and 3 bases had no gene match. CDR3 length: 15 residues.

This rearrangement joins TRBV7-2 to TRBJ1-5; the D is unclear. The ends were cut back, 1 base at V and 5 bases at J, with 12 bases in the middle. The CDR3 loop spans 15 amino acids. In germline, CDR1 is SGHTA, CDR2 FQGNSA. The CDR3 is CASSLGSRTDQPQHF. DNA for the CDR3: TGTGCCAGCAGCTTAGGGTCTAGAACCGATCAGCCCCAGCATTTT.

This clone was seen just once. The chain uses TRBV3-1 (or the pseudogene TRBV3-2) and TRBJ1-1; no definite D call. Germline CDR1 LGHDT, CDR2 YNNKEL (reference sequence). The V end lost 4 bases, the J end lost 1 base, and 10 bases lay between the germline ends. CDR3 length: 14 amino acids. Here the CDR3 reads CASSRGRRNTEAFF. The CDR3 DNA reads as TGTGCCAGCAGCCGAGGGAGGAGGAACACTGAAGCTTTCTTT.

CDR3 nucleotides: TGTGCCAGCAGTTTGGGGGGACTAGTGGGTACGCAGTATTTT. Its protein product is CASSLGGLVGTQYF. V usage is TRBV27 and J usage is TRBJ2-3; 8 positions agree with TRBD2. Germline V CDR1 and CDR2: MNHEY, SMNVEV (reference sequence). CDR3 length equals 14 residues. V was pared by 3 bases and J by 8 bases, with 7 bases of the junction left unmatched.

The count of this clone is one. The chain links TRBV5-4 to TRBJ1-1; maybe TRBD1 (6 bases). The CDR3 has 16 residues. V was cut by 0 bases and J by 3 bases, with 15 bases left in between. Germline values: CDR1 SGHNT, CDR2 YYREEE (reference sequence). The CDR3 bases are TGTGCCAGCAGCTTGGGTTCAGGGGTATATCACACTGAAGCTTTCTTT. This codes for CASSLGSGVYHTEAFF.

The chain uses TRBV19 and TRBJ1-4; D might be TRBD1 (5 bases). Germline V gene lookup returns CDR1 LNHDA and CDR2 SQIVND (reference sequence). This CDR3 comprises 14 residues. V dropped 4 bases and J dropped 4 bases, with 10 bases sitting between them. CDR3 loop: CASSNQGDNEKLFF. The CDR3 DNA reads as TGTGCCAGTAGTAACCAGGGCGATAATGAAAAACTGTTTTTT.

This sequence joins TRBV6-5 and TRBJ1-1, with a tentative D call TRBD1 (6 bases). Germline-derived CDR1 and CDR2 are MNHEY and SVGAGI. Deletions cut 6 bases from V and 6 bases from J, with 17 bases between. The CDR3 runs to 14 residues. The CDR3 DNA reads TGTGCCAGCAGGCCACAGGGTTCAAGATCTGAAGCTTTCTTT. It specifies CASRPQGSRSEAFF.

The CDR3 sequence is CASSEATGVTEAFF. CDR3 DNA sequence: TGTGCCAGCAGTGAAGCGACAGGGGTGACTGAAGCTTTCTTT. The genes are TRBV6-1 and TRBJ1-1, with 8 nucleotides matching TRBD1. Per germline, CDR1 MNHNS and CDR2 SASEGT. Germline trimming cut 0 bases from V and 5 bases from J; bases unmatched to any gene: 2. This CDR3 region has 14 residues.

J is TRBJ1-5 and V is TRBV30, with TRBD1 identical over 10 bases. The germline V gene encodes CDR1 GTSNPN and CDR2 SVGIG (reference sequence). The CDR3 runs to 13 residues. The V and J ends lost 5 bases and 6 bases, in that order; junction bases with no gene match: 4. This chain's CDR3 is CAWSWTGGQPQHF. The CDR3, as DNA: TGTGCCTGGTCGTGGACAGGGGGTCAGCCCCAGCATTTT.

The chain carries TRBV10-1 and TRBJ1-1; no clear D. This CDR3 has 13 amino acids. The V gene's germline CDR1 is WNHNN and CDR2 SYGVQD (reference sequence). Trimming took off 7 bases at V and 2 bases at J, with 11 bases between the two ends. This CDR3 is CASTPSLNTEAFF. The CDR3 DNA sequence: TGCGCCAGCACCCCGAGCCTAAACACTGAAGCTTTCTTT.